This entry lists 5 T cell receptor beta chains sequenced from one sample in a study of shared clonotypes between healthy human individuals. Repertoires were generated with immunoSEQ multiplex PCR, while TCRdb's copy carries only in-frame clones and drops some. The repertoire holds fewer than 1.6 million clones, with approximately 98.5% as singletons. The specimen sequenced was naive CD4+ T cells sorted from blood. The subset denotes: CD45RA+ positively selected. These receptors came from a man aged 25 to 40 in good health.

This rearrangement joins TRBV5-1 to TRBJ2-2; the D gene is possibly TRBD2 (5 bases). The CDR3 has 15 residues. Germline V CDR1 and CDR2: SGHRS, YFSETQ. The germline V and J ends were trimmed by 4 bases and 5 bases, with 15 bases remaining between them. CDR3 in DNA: TGCGCCAGCAGCCCCGGTGTACGGGATACCGGGGAGCTGTTTTTT. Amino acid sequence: CASSPGVRDTGELFF. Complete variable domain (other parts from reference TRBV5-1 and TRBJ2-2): KAGVTQTPRYLIKTRGQQVTLSCSPISGHRSVSWYQQTPGQGLQFLFEYFSETQRNKGNFPGRFSGRQFSNSRSEMNVSTLELGDSALYLCASSPGVRDTGELFFGEGSRLTVL.

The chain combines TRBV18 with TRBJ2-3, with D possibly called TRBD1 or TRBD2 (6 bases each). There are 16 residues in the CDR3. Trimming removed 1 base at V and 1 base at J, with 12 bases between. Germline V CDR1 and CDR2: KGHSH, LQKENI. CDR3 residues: CASSPLWGARTDTQYF. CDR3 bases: TGTGCCAGCTCACCACTGTGGGGGGCTCGCACAGATACGCAGTATTTT. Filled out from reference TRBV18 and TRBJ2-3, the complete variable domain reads NAGVMQNPRHLVRRRGQEARLRCSPMKGHSHVYWYRQLPEEGLKFMVYLQKENIIDESGMPKERFSAEFPKEGPSILRIQQVVRGDSAAYFCASSPLWGARTDTQYFGPGTRLTVL.

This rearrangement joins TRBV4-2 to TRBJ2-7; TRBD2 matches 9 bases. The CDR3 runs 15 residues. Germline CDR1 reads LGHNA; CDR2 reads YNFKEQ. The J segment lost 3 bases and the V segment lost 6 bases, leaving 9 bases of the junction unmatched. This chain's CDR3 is CASRVLAGTGYEQYF. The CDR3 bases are TGTGCCAGCAGGGTACTAGCGGGCACGGGCTACGAGCAGTACTTC.

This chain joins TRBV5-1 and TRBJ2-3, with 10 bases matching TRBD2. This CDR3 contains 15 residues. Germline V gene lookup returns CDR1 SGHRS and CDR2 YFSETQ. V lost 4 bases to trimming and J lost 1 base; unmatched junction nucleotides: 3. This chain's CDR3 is CASSAGTSGTDTQYF. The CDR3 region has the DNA TGCGCCAGCAGCGCCGGGACTAGCGGCACAGATACGCAGTATTTT.

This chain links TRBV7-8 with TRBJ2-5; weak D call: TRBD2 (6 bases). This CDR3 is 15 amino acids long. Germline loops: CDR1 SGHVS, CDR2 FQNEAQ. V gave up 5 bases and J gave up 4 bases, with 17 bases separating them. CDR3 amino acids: CASSNSGLRIETQYF. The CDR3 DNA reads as TGTGCCAGCAGCAATTCGGGACTTCGCATAGAGACCCAGTACTTC.